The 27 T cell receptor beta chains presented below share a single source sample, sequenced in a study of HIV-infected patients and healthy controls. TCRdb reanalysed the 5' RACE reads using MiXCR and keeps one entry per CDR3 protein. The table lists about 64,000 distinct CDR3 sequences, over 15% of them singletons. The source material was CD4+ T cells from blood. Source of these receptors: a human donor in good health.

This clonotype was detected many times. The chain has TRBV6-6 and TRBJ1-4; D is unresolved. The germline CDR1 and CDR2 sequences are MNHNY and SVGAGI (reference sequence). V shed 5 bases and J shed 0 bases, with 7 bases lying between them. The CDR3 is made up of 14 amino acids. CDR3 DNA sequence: TGTGCCAGCAGTAGCCACGCAACTAATGAAAAACTGTTTTTT. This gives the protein CASSSHATNEKLFF.

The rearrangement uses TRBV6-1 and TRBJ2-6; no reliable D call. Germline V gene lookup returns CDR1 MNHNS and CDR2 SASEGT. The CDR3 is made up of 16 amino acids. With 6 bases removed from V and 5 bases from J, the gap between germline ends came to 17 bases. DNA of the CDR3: TGTGCCAGCAGGGTATCCTGGACGGGTTGGGCCAACGTCCTGACTTTC. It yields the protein CASRVSWTGWANVLTF.

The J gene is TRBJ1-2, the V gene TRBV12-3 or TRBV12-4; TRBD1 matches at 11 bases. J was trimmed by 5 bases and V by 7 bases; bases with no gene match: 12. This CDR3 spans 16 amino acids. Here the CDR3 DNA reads TGTGCCAGCACTCTCCGCGGGGGACAGGGGGGATATGGCTACACCTTC. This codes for CASTLRGGQGGYGYTF.

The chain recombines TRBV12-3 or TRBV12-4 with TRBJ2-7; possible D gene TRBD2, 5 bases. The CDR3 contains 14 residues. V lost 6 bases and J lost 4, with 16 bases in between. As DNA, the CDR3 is TGTGCCAGCAGCTTTGGACTCTTGGAATACGAGCAGTACTTC. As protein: CASSFGLLEYEQYF.

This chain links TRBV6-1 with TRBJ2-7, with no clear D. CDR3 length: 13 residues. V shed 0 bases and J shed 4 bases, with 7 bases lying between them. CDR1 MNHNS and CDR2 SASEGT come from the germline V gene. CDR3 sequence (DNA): TGTGCCAGCAGTGAAGCGCTTCTTTACGAGCAGTACTTC. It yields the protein CASSEALLYEQYF.

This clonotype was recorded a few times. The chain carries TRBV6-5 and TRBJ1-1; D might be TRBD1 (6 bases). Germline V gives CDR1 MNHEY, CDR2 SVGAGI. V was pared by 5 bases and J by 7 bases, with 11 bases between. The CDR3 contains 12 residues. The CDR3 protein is CASSAQGIEAFF. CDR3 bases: TGTGCCAGCAGTGCCCAGGGGATTGAAGCTTTCTTT.

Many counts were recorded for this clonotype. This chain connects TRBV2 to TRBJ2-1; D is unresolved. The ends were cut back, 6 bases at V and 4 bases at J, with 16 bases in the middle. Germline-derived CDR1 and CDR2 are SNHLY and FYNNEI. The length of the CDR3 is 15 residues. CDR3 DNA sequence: TGTGCCAGCAGCCCCTTATGGGTACTTTACAATGAGCAGTTCTTC. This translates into CASSPLWVLYNEQFF.

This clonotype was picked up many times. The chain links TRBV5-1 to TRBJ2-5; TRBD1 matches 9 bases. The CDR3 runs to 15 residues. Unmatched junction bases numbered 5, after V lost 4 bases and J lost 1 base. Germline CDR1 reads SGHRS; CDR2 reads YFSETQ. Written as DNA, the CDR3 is TGCGCCAGCAGCCCGGTGACAGGGGGCCAAGAGACCCAGTACTTC. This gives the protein CASSPVTGGQETQYF.

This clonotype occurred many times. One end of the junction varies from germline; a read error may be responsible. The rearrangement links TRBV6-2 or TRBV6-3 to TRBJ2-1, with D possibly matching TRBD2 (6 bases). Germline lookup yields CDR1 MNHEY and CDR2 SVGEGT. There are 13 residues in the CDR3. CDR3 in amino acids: CASSLRGYTEQFF. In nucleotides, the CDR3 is TGTGCCAGCAGCCTCCGGGGGTACACTGAGCAGTTCTTC.

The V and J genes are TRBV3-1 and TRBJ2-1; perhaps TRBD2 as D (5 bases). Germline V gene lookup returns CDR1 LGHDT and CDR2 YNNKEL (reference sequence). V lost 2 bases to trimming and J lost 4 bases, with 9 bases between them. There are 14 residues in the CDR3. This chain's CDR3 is CASSQKAVYNEQFF. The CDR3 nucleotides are TGTGCCAGCAGCCAAAAAGCGGTTTACAATGAGCAGTTCTTC.

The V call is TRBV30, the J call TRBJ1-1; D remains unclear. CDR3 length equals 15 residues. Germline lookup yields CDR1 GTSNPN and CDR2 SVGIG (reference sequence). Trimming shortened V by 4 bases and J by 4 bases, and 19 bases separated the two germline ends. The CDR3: CAWIGGNLGRTEAFF. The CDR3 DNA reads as TGTGCCTGGATCGGCGGGAATCTAGGACGCACTGAAGCTTTCTTT.

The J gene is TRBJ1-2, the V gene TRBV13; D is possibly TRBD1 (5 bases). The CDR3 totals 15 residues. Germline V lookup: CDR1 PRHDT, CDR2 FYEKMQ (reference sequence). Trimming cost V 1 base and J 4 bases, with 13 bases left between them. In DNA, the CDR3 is TGTGCCAGCAGCTTAGTAGAGAGGAGGGGCTATGGCTACACCTTC. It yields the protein CASSLVERRGYGYTF.

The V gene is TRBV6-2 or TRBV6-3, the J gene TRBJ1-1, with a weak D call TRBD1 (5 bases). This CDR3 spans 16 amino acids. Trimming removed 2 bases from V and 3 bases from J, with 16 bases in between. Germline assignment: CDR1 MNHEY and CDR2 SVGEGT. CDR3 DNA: TGTGCCAGCAGTTACCCCTGGACGGGCAGGGACACTGAAGCTTTCTTT. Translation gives CASSYPWTGRDTEAFF.

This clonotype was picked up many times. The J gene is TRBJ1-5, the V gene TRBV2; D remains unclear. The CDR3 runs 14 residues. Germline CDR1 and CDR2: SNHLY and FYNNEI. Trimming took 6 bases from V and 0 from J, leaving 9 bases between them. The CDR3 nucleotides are TGTGCCAGCAGCTTCGACGGTAGCAATCAGCCCCAGCATTTT. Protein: CASSFDGSNQPQHF.

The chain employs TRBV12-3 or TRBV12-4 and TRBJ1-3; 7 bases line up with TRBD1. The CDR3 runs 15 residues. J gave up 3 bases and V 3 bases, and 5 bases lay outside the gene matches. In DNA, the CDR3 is TGTGCCAGCAGTTTTGAGGGGGCAGGTGGAAACACCATATATTTT. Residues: CASSFEGAGGNTIYF.

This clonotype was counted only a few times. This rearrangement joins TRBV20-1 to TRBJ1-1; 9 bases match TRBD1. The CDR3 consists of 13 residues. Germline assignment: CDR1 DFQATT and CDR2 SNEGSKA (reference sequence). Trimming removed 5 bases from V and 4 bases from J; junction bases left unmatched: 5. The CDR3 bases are TGCAGTGCTCTGGGACAGGGTGGCACTGAAGCTTTCTTT. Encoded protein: CSALGQGGTEAFF.

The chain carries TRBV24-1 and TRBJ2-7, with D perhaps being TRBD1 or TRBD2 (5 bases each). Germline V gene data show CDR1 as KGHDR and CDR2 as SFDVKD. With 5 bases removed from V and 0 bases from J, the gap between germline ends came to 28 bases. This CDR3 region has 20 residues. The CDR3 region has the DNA TGTGCCACCAGTGGGATCTCTCGCACTTCGTCCGGGACGAGCTCCTACGAGCAGTACTTC. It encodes CATSGISRTSSGTSSYEQYF.

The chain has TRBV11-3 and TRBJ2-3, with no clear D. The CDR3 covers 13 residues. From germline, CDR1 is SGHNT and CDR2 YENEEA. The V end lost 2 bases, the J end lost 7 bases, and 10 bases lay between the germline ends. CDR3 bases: TGTGCCAGCAGCTTATCCGAGTTATATACGCAGTATTTT. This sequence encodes CASSLSELYTQYF.

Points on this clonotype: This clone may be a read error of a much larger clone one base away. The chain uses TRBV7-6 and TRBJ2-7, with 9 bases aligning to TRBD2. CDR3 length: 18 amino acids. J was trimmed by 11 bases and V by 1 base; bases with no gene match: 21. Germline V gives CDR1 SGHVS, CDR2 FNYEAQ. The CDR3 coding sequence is TGTGCCAGCAGCTTAGGCCCGTCCTCCGGGACTAGCATCCGGGAGAAGTACTTC. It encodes CASSLGPSSGTSIREKYF.

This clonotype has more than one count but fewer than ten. The CDR3 DNA sequence: TGCAGTGCTAGAAGCAGGGTAAAGACCGGGGAGCTGTTTTTT. Residues: CSARSRVKTGELFF. V usage is TRBV20-1 and J usage is TRBJ2-2; D perhaps matches TRBD1 (5 bases). V lost 2 bases, J lost 5 bases, and 12 bases lay in between. Germline V gene data show CDR1 as DFQATT and CDR2 as SNEGSKA (reference sequence). The CDR3 has 14 residues.

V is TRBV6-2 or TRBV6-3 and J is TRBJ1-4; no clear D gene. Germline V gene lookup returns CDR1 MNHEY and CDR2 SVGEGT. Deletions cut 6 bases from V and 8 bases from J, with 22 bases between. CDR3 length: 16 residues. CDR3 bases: TGTGCCAGCAGCCGCCAAGGACTGCTACTCCGGGAAAAACTGTTTTTT. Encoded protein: CASSRQGLLLREKLFF.

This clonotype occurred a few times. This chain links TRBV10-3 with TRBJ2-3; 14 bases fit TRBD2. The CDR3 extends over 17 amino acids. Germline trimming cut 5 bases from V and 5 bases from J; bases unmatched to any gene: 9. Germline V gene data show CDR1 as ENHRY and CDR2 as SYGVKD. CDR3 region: CAISRSGTSGSGDTQYF. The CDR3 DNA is TGTGCCATCAGTCGTTCCGGGACTAGCGGGAGTGGAGATACGCAGTATTTT.

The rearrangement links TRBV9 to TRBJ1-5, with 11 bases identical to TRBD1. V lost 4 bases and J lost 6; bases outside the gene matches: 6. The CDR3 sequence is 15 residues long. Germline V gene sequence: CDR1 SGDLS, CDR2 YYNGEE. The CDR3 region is CASSTGQGGTQPQHF. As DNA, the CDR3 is TGTGCCAGCAGCACGGGACAGGGGGGGACTCAGCCCCAGCATTTT.

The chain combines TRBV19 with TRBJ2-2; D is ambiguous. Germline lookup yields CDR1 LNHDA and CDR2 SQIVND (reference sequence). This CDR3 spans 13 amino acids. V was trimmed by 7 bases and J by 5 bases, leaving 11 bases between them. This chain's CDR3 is CASTRATTGELFF. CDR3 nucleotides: TGTGCCAGTACCCGGGCCACTACCGGGGAGCTGTTTTTT.

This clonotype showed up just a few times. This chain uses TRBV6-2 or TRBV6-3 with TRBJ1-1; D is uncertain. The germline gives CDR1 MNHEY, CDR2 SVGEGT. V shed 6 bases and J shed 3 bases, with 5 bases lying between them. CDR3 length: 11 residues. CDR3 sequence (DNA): TGTGCCAGCAGGGAGTACACTGAAGCTTTCTTT. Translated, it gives CASREYTEAFF.

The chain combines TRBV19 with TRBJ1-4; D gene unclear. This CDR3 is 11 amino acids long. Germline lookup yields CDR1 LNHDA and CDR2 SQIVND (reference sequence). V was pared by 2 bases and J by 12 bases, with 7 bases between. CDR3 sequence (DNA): TGTGCCAGTAGTATACGCCTGGAACTGTTTTTT. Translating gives CASSIRLELFF. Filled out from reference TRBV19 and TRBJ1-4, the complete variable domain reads DGGITQSPKYLFRKEGQNVTLSCEQNLNHDAMYWYRQDPGQGLRLIYYSQIVNDFQKGDIAEGYSVSREKKESFPLTVTSAQKNPTAFYLCASSIRLELFFGSGTQLSVL.

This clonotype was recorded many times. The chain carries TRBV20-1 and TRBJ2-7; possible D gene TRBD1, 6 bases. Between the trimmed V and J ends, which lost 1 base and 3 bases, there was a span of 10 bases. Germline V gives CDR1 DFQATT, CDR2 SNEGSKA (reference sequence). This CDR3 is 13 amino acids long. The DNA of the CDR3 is TGCAGTGCTAGAGCACAGGGAAACTACGAGCAGTACTTC. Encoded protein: CSARAQGNYEQYF.